A few counts support the clone carrying this T cell receptor (beta chain). What it binds is unknown. The data were obtained in a study of blood T cells in healthy people across ages. Whole-study findings and limits: Fewer expanded clones and more diversity marked long-lived versus aged donors.

The authors drew around 9.4 milliliters of peripheral blood from each donor. Alongside a J-beta primer mix, a sample-barcoded 5' primer served in a second PCR lasting about 7 to 11 cycles. TCRdb recomputed calls from the 5' RACE reads with MiXCR, one row per CDR3 protein. The table has fewer than 800,000 distinct CDR3 sequences, under 25% seen once. The sequence derives from a man between 65 and 80 years old in good health. The sample consisted of blood.

Here the CDR3 DNA reads TGTGCCAGCAGTTTACGCGGAACGAGCTCCTACAATGAGCAGTTCTTC. This gives the protein CASSLRGTSSYNEQFF. The rearrangement uses TRBV28 and TRBJ2-1, with D uncertain. CDR1 is MDHEN, CDR2 SYDVKM, per germline. V was clipped by 2 bases and J by 0 bases, with 11 bases between them. The CDR3 consists of 16 residues.